The sequence of this T cell receptor beta chain was determined in a study of post-analysis software for immune sequencing data. Study conclusions and caveats: TRBV segments more frequent in patients than in controls numbered five and included TRBV5-6, TRBV5-1 and TRBV20-1.

CDR1 and CDR2 (germline): MNHNY, SVGAGI (reference sequence). The J segment lost 7 bases and the V segment lost 6 bases, leaving 9 bases of the junction unmatched. The CDR3 runs to 14 residues. Built from TCR beta cDNA, the libraries had unique molecular identifiers in them. One entry per CDR3 protein, called by TCRdb with MiXCR from the PCR reads. The sample consists of roughly 400,000 distinct CDR3 sequences, approximately 42% of them appearing once. Turning to this clonotype: Its antigen is unknown.

The source is a girl aged 2 to 10 with multiple sclerosis. The rearrangement joins TRBV6-6 to TRBJ1-5, with TRBD1 identical over 7 bases. Sequenced material: blood. In DNA form, the CDR3 reads TGTGCCAGCAGCAATAACAGGGGAAGCCAGCCCCAGCATTTT. This encodes CASSNNRGSQPQHF.